This T cell receptor beta chain was documented in a study of cytomegalovirus exposure and HLA in healthy donors. The study, taken as a whole, reports: Information on immune exposure was restricted to one variable (CMV serostatus). Earlier analysis looked at TCR beta V segments, and most were productive about 90% or about 30% of the time. Most CMV-associated TCR beta chains appeared HLA-restricted in a later analysis.

The sample holds a few counts of this clone. What it recognizes is unknown. The study ran its PCR with 60 Vbeta and 13 Jbeta primers. Measured with immunoSEQ multiplex PCR; TCRdb has only the in-frame clones, and not every one. The data show 160,000 or so clones, with around 69% seen just once and approximately 2.8% held by the top ten. CDR1 is SGHAT, CDR2 FQDESV, per germline (reference sequence). V lost 1 base and J 0 bases, leaving 9 bases between the germline ends. This CDR3 contains 15 residues. The sequenced material came from PBMCs. The chain carries TRBV11-1 and TRBJ2-5; D ambiguous. The clonotype was recovered from a woman aged 25 to 39 in good health and CMV-seronegative. CDR3 loop: CASSLEARYQETQYF. For the CDR3, the DNA is TGTGCCAGCAGCTTAGAAGCACGGTACCAAGAGACCCAGTACTTC.